The rows below give T cell receptor beta chains drawn from one sample of a study of T cells after yellow fever vaccination. From the 5' RACE reads, TCRdb called clonotypes with MiXCR, one entry per CDR3 protein. The sample holds about 580,000 distinct CDR3 sequences; around 17% are singletons and the top ten take roughly 17%. The source was PBMCs, collected roughly 5 days after the first yellow fever vaccination. These receptors all come from a young man who received the YFV17D yellow fever vaccine. CDR3s include the opening cysteine and the closing phenylalanine or tryptophan. Part of the rows lack a size; the others show once, few, many or a class for expanded clones.

size | V | CDR3
NA | TRBV19 | CASSMGQVHGWNEQFF
NA | TRBV6-5 | CASSYQAGVTDTQYF
NA | TRBV12-3/TRBV12-4 | CASSSSADGEKLFF
few | TRBV20-1 | CSGAGGVTDTQYF
few | TRBV6-6 | CASNPTETEAFF
many | TRBV7-8 | CASSLGRDQPQHF
few | TRBV24-1 | CATSDHGTDTQYF
few | TRBV11-2 | CASSPLQGGRVGEQFF
few | TRBV9 | CASSRAGVYTDTQYF
NA | TRBV5-6 | CASSSTTKNTGELFF
NA | TRBV5-1 | CASRAGQGAMNTEAFF
few | TRBV2 | CASSEALFLLSGNTIYF
few | TRBV2 | CASSVTGYNEQFF
few | TRBV28 | CASSLLAASTGELFF
NA | TRBV9 | CASSVEPQAQETQYF
NA | TRBV5-1 | CASSSGRGNEKLFF
NA | TRBV20-1 | CSAETGGQTDTQYF
NA | TRBV15 | CATSRVGAGEANVLTF
few | TRBV7-2 | CASSLGRGLGGYTF
few | TRBV28 | CASLTGGHGYGYTF
NA | TRBV20-1 | CSARDKDRGSSFSQPQHF
few | TRBV2 | CASSKDKNTEAFF
NA | TRBV2 | CASGTEYGYTF
NA | TRBV11-1 | CASSLGWGGRSYNEQFF
many | TRBV3-1 | CASSHGTSGGGYNEQFF
few | TRBV2 | CASSGTPRGSKNIQYF
few | TRBV3-1 | CASSQGLQGAGYTF
many | TRBV12-3/TRBV12-4 | CASSLGERQPQHF
many | TRBV6-2/TRBV6-3 | CAGHRDGNTEAFF
few | TRBV20-1 | CSAREPGQGISGYTF
few | TRBV6-2/TRBV6-3 | CASSHRQETQYF
few | TRBV11-2 | CASRGGGGPDTQYF
NA | TRBV5-5 | CASSRGPGTQCF
once | TRBV4-2 | CASSRSSLDISGEEQFF
NA | TRBV30 | CAWSTGDDTEAFF
NA | TRBV2 | CASSEGGGRETQYF
NA | TRBV7-2 | CASSPGQYSYNEQFF
NA | TRBV10-3 | CAITPGQNYGYTF
NA | TRBV12-3/TRBV12-4 | CASSFEEHEQYF
NA | TRBV6-1 | CASRRTAQGPLWETQYF
few | TRBV7-9 | CASSFAGGNTIYF
NA | TRBV7-2 | CASSLDGTYNEQFF
NA | TRBV2 | CASQGGTSNTGELFF
few | TRBV11-2 | CASSLVLGPSTDTQYF
NA | TRBV5-6 | CASSGASRADTQYF
few | TRBV20-1 | CSARSEGGRLAKNIQYF
NA | TRBV6-2/TRBV6-3 | CASIIGGEQYF
few | TRBV20-1 | CSASARAGNTEAFF
NA | TRBV5-6 | CASRRDSAILNEQFF
NA | TRBV18 | CASSPGMQQPQHF
NA | TRBV12-3/TRBV12-4 | CASREGVETQYF
NA | TRBV15 | CATSRVEGRAFF
few | TRBV5-4 | CASSLVGPGTEAFF
NA | TRBV19 | CASSADRVLSYTF
NA | TRBV6-1 | CASREDLREQYF
few | TRBV12-3/TRBV12-4 | CASSLQLVGELFF
few | TRBV7-3 | CASSLQPGGPFEQYF
few | TRBV7-9 | CASSLSGPSLEGTQYF
many | TRBV7-2 | CASSWGQADNSPLHF